Listed here are 11 T cell receptor beta chains from one sample, sequenced in a study of T and B cells in COVID-19 patients. Multiplex PCR with BIOMED2 TRB-A/B primer pools amplified TRB rearrangements. Using its own MiXCR run on the multiplex PCR reads, TCRdb lists one record per CDR3 protein. In the table there are around 10,000 distinct CDR3 sequences, around 30% of which are singletons. Each TRB amplification used roughly 230-550 ng of genomic DNA from blood. Sequenced: blood. These receptors were collected from a human donor who had recovered from COVID-19.

This chain links TRBV27 with TRBJ2-2; TRBD1 matches 9 bases. There are 14 residues in the CDR3. J lost 5 bases, V lost 8 bases, and 6 bases had no gene match. The germline V gene has CDR1 MNHEY and CDR2 SMNVEV (reference sequence). The CDR3 region has the DNA TGTGCCAGCGGTCCGGGACAGGGTACCGGGGAGCTGTTTTTT. The encoded protein is CASGPGQGTGELFF.

Turning to this clonotype: A single base separates this from a much larger clone, so it may be a read error. The chain has TRBV18 and TRBJ2-5; 13 bases map to TRBD2. The V and J ends lost 5 bases and 5 bases, in that order; junction bases with no gene match: 2. The CDR3 spans 14 residues. Looked up from germline, CDR1 is KGHSH and CDR2 is LQKENI. CDR3: CASSATSGRETQYF. The CDR3 DNA is TGTGCCAGCTCAGCGACTAGCGGGAGGGAGACCCAGTACTTC.

The V and J genes are TRBV7-9 and TRBJ2-7; D is possibly TRBD2 (7 bases). This CDR3 spans 14 amino acids. V lost 3 bases and J 3 bases, leaving 12 bases between the germline ends. The V gene's germline CDR1 is SEHNR and CDR2 FQNEAQ (reference sequence). The CDR3 DNA reads TGTGCCAGCAGCTTGCAAGGGGGGGTCTACGAGCAGTACTTC. As protein: CASSLQGGVYEQYF.

The table lists this clonotype with a few counts. The gene calls are TRBV30 and TRBJ2-5; TRBD2 aligns across 7 bases. After removal of 4 bases from V and 2 bases from J, the junction contained 4 bases not matched to a gene. The CDR3 length is 13 residues. Looked up from germline, CDR1 is GTSNPN and CDR2 is SVGIG (reference sequence). The CDR3 is CAWMRERQETQYF. The CDR3 DNA sequence: TGTGCCTGGATGCGGGAGCGGCAAGAGACCCAGTACTTC.

V usage is TRBV19 and J usage is TRBJ1-5, with TRBD1 matching over 7 bases. Germline V gene data show CDR1 as LNHDA and CDR2 as SQIVND (reference sequence). The length of the CDR3 is 16 residues. With V trimmed by 7 bases and J by 1 base, 10 bases remained unmatched. In nucleotides, the CDR3 is TGTGCCAGTACCTGGGAAGGGGGCCTGAGCAATCAGCCCCAGCATTTT. It translates to CASTWEGGLSNQPQHF.

J is TRBJ2-7 and V is TRBV7-9; weak D call: TRBD1 (6 bases). In germline, CDR1 is SEHNR, CDR2 FQNEAQ (reference sequence). V shed 5 bases and J shed 3 bases, with 11 bases lying between them. The CDR3 is made up of 13 amino acids. The CDR3 nucleotides are TGTGCCAGCAGCCTCAAAGGGGGCTACGAGCAGTACTTC. It specifies CASSLKGGYEQYF.

The gene calls are TRBV5-1 and TRBJ2-7, with D unclear. Germline V gene lookup returns CDR1 SGHRS and CDR2 YFSETQ. The CDR3 is made up of 14 amino acids. With 0 bases removed from V and 2 bases from J, the gap between germline ends came to 9 bases. CDR3 protein: CASSLAVPPYEQYF. CDR3 nucleotides: TGCGCCAGCAGCTTGGCCGTCCCCCCCTACGAGCAGTACTTC.

This clonotype was observed a handful of times. The V and J genes are TRBV29-1 and TRBJ2-5; 11 bases are shared with TRBD1. With V trimmed by 5 bases and J by 6 bases, 8 bases remained unmatched. The germline CDR1 and CDR2 sequences are SQVTM and ANQGSEA. The CDR3 length is 14 residues. The CDR3 DNA reads TGCAGCGTTAGAGCCGGGACAGGGGGGAAGACCCAGTACTTC. Amino acids: CSVRAGTGGKTQYF.

In its sample, this clonotype was seen a few times. This rearrangement joins TRBV6-5 to TRBJ1-2; D gene ambiguous. The CDR3 is 13 residues long. Germline CDR1 is MNHEY and CDR2 is SVGAGI. Trimming removed 6 bases at V and 2 bases at J, with 10 bases between. The chain's CDR3 is CASRRDGNYGYTF. As DNA, the CDR3 is TGTGCCAGCAGGAGAGACGGGAACTATGGCTACACCTTC.

The rearrangement uses TRBV28 and TRBJ1-2; 9 nucleotides line up with TRBD1. Germline trimming cut 5 bases from V and 0 bases from J; bases unmatched to any gene: 1. CDR1 MDHEN and CDR2 SYDVKM come from the germline V gene. CDR3 length equals 14 residues. CDR3 in DNA: TGTGCCAGCAGTCGGACAGGGGCTAACTATGGCTACACCTTC. Its translation is CASSRTGANYGYTF.

Concerning this clonotype: This may arise from a read error, as a much more abundant clone is one base away. CDR3 bases: TGTGCCAACACCGGAAGGGTCTACGAGCAGTACTTC. This gives the protein CANTGRVYEQYF. The chain carries TRBV6-2 or TRBV6-3 and TRBJ2-7; no reliable D call. The CDR3 loop spans 12 amino acids. Germline loops: CDR1 MNHEY, CDR2 SVGEGT. Trimming pared 10 bases from V and 3 bases from J, leaving 13 bases between.